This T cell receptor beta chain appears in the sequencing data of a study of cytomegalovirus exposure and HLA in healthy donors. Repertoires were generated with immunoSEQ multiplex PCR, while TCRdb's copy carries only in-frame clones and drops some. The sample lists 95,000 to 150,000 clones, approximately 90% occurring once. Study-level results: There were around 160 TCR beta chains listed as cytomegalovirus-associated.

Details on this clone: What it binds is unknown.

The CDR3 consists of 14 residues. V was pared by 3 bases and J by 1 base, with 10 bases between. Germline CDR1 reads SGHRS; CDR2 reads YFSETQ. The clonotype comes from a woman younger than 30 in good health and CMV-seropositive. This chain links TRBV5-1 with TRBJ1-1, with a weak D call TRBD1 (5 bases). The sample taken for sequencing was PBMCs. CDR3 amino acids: CASSSMGGNTEAFF. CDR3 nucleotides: TGCGCCAGCAGCTCAATGGGGGGGAACACTGAAGCTTTCTTT.